One and the same sample provided the 27 T cell receptor beta chains below, sequenced in a study of cytomegalovirus exposure and HLA in healthy donors. PCR amplification relied on 60 Vbeta primers (plus 13 Jbeta primers). Assay: immunoSEQ multiplex PCR; the TCRdb copy retains only in-frame clones and omits some. Of 60,000 to 85,000 clones listed, roughly 88% are singletons. The sample was PBMCs. Source of these receptors: a man aged 70 or older in good health and CMV-seropositive.

This clone was seen a few times. The CDR3 DNA reads TGTGCCAGCAGTCACGGGGGGGCCAGTGGCTACACCTTC. This gives the protein CASSHGGASGYTF. This chain connects TRBV7-6 to TRBJ1-2; the D gene is possibly TRBD1 (6 bases). V gave up 6 bases and J gave up 7 bases, with 15 bases separating them. Germline V gives CDR1 SGHVS, CDR2 FNYEAQ. The CDR3 sequence is 13 residues long. Using reference TRBV7-6 and TRBJ1-2 for the parts outside the CDR3, the full variable domain is GAGVSQSPRYKVTKRGQDVALRCDPISGHVSLYWYRQALGQGPEFLTYFNYEAQQDKSGLPNDRFSAERPEGSISTLTIQRTEQRDSAMYRCASSHGGASGYTFGSGTRLTVV.

The chain couples TRBV4-3 to TRBJ1-1, with a possible D match to TRBD1 (6 bases). There are 16 residues in the CDR3. CDR1 and CDR2 (germline): LGHNA, YSLEER. The ends were cut back, 4 bases at V and 4 bases at J, with 19 bases in the middle. CDR3 coding DNA: TGCGCCAGCAGCCGCAAGGCAGGGGCGGTTGGCACTGAAGCTTTCTTT. It translates to CASSRKAGAVGTEAFF.

The chain couples TRBV5-3 to TRBJ1-1; D perhaps matches TRBD1 (6 bases). TRBV5-3 is reported as an ORF; its role is uncertain. Trimming cost V 10 bases and J 8 bases, with 12 bases left between them. This CDR3 region has 10 residues. This chain's CDR3 is CALRQDEAFF. The CDR3 nucleotides read TGTGCCCTACGACAGGACGAAGCTTTCTTT.

This chain joins TRBV7-2 and TRBJ2-3; D is possibly TRBD1 (5 bases). CDR3 length equals 14 residues. Between the trimmed V and J ends, which lost 4 bases and 1 base, there was a span of 9 bases. Germline V lookup: CDR1 SGHTA, CDR2 FQGNSA. The CDR3 nucleotides read TGTGCCAGCAGCTCCTACAGGCGCACAGATACGCAGTATTTT. Translation: CASSSYRRTDTQYF.

V usage is TRBV25-1 and J usage is TRBJ1-2; D is possibly TRBD1 (6 bases). The CDR3 is made up of 14 amino acids. CDR1 is MGHDK, CDR2 SYGVNS, per germline. Trimming cost V 2 bases and J 6 bases, with 13 bases left between them. The CDR3 sequence: CASSERGARDGYTF. The CDR3 nucleotides read TGTGCCAGCAGTGAACGGGGGGCGCGGGATGGCTACACCTTC.

CDR3 region: CATTSSGGSTGELFF. CDR3 in DNA: TGTGCCACTACATCTAGCGGTGGATCCACCGGGGAGCTGTTTTTT. The chain recombines TRBV15 with TRBJ2-2; the match to TRBD2 covers 7 bases. The length of the CDR3 is 15 residues. The germline gives CDR1 LNHNV, CDR2 YYDKDF (reference sequence). V lost 9 bases to trimming and J lost 4 bases; unmatched junction nucleotides: 11. Full variable domain (missing parts from reference TRBV15 and TRBJ2-2): DAMVIQNPRYQVTQFGKPVTLSCSQTLNHNVMYWYQQKSSQAPKLLFHYYDKDFNNEADTPDNFQSRRPNTSFCFLDIRSPGLGDTAMYLCATTSSGGSTGELFFGEGSRLTVL.

The V call is TRBV7-2, the J call TRBJ1-5; D gene uncertain. The CDR3 is 15 amino acids. Per the germline V gene, CDR1 is SGHTA and CDR2 is FQGNSA. Trimming removed 5 bases from V and 0 bases from J, with 11 bases in between. The CDR3 region has the DNA TGTGCCAGCAGCCTATCAGGTATTAGCAATCAGCCCCAGCATTTT. Translation: CASSLSGISNQPQHF.

This CDR3 reads CASMPGQGSTTGELFF. The CDR3 region has the DNA TGCGCCAGCATGCCGGGACAGGGGTCGACCACCGGGGAGCTGTTTTTT. The J gene is TRBJ2-2, the V gene TRBV10-2; 10 bases fit TRBD1. Germline V gives CDR1 WSHSY, CDR2 SAAADI. This CDR3 comprises 16 residues. V was pared by 7 bases and J by 4 bases, with 9 bases of the junction left unmatched.

About this clone itself: This sample includes further DNA sequences coding for the same CDR3. The chain links TRBV4-2 to TRBJ2-1; 11 bases are a match to TRBD2. V gave up 4 bases and J gave up 5 bases; unmatched junction bases: 7. Per the germline V gene, CDR1 is LGHNA and CDR2 is YNFKEQ. The CDR3 is 16 amino acids. CDR3 DNA sequence: TGTGCCAGCAGCCGAACCGGGACTAGCGGCGACAATGAGCAGTTCTTC. Translated, it gives CASSRTGTSGDNEQFF.

This clone is a singleton in its sample. The chain carries TRBV11-2 and TRBJ1-1, with TRBD1 as a possible D gene (5 bases). V was trimmed by 3 bases and J by 4 bases, leaving 9 bases between them. CDR1 SGHAT and CDR2 FQNNGV come from the germline V gene. The CDR3 totals 13 residues. The CDR3 reads CASSFNRPTEAFF. In DNA, the CDR3 is TGTGCCAGCAGCTTCAACAGGCCCACTGAAGCTTTCTTT. The full variable domain, completed using reference TRBV11-2 and TRBJ1-1, is EAGVAQSPRYKIIEKRQSVAFWCNPISGHATLYWYQQILGQGPKLLIQFQNNGVVDDSQLPKDRFSAERLKGVDSTLKIQPAKLEDSAVYLCASSFNRPTEAFFGQGTRLTVV.

This chain uses TRBV30 with TRBJ2-3, with 12 nucleotides matching TRBD2. V was clipped by 1 base and J by 0 bases; unmatched bases: 5. This CDR3 comprises 17 residues. Germline-derived CDR1 and CDR2 are GTSNPN and SVGIG (reference sequence). The CDR3 region is CAWSEGLAGGSTDTQYF. In nucleotides, the CDR3 is TGTGCCTGGAGTGAGGGACTAGCGGGCGGTAGCACAGATACGCAGTATTTT. Based on the CDR3 plus reference TRBV30 and TRBJ2-3, the full variable domain is SQTIHQWPATLVQPVGSPLSLECTVEGTSNPNLYWYRQAAGRGLQLLFYSVGIGQISSEVPQNLSASRPQDRQFILSSKKLLLSDSGFYLCAWSEGLAGGSTDTQYFGPGTRLTVL.

The chain carries TRBV11-2 and TRBJ2-7; a possible D gene is TRBD2 (5 bases). The V gene lost 5 bases and the J gene lost 4 bases, with 12 bases spanning the gap. From germline, CDR1 is SGHAT and CDR2 FQNNGV. This CDR3 comprises 13 residues. The CDR3: CASSPRRGYEQYF. CDR3 nucleotides: TGTGCCAGCAGCCCCCGCCGGGGATACGAGCAGTACTTC.

This sequence joins TRBV28 and TRBJ1-2, with D maybe TRBD1 (5 bases). The germline gives CDR1 MDHEN, CDR2 SYDVKM. The CDR3 is 12 residues long. The V gene lost 6 bases and the J gene lost 4 bases, with 9 bases spanning the gap. CDR3 amino acids: CASRTAAYGYTF. The CDR3, as DNA: TGTGCCAGCAGGACAGCAGCCTATGGCTACACCTTC.

V usage is TRBV29-1 and J usage is TRBJ2-7; D may be TRBD1 (5 bases). Germline CDR1 is SQVTM and CDR2 is ANQGSEA. V was pared by 1 base and J by 3 bases, with 13 bases between. The CDR3 spans 14 residues. The CDR3 sequence: CSVEAAGPFYEQYF. As DNA, the CDR3 is TGCAGCGTTGAAGCGGCAGGGCCCTTCTACGAGCAGTACTTC.

V and J are TRBV5-4 and TRBJ2-2; D not certain. Trimming removed 4 bases from V and 7 bases from J, with 14 bases in between. Germline V gene sequence: CDR1 SGHNT, CDR2 YYREEE (reference sequence). This CDR3 region has 14 residues. In DNA form, the CDR3 reads TGTGCCAGCAGCCCTCCTCATACAAACGGGGAGCTGTTTTTT. It translates to CASSPPHTNGELFF.

The chain recombines TRBV9 with TRBJ2-1, with 8 bases identical to TRBD2. CDR3 size: 15 residues. V shed 0 bases, J shed 9 bases, and the junction held 8 bases outside the gene matches. The germline CDR1 and CDR2 sequences are SGDLS and YYNGEE. As DNA, the CDR3 is TGTGCCAGCAGCGTAGGAGGGACTAGTAGTGTTGAGCAGTTCTTC. Protein sequence: CASSVGGTSSVEQFF.

The J gene is TRBJ2-3, the V gene TRBV19; TRBD2 might be the D (6 bases). Trimming pared 3 bases from V and 3 bases from J, leaving 10 bases between. Germline CDR1 is LNHDA and CDR2 is SQIVND (reference sequence). The CDR3 is made up of 14 amino acids. This chain's CDR3 is CASSIGGVTDTQYF. DNA for the CDR3: TGTGCCAGTAGTATCGGAGGGGTGACAGATACGCAGTATTTT.

This chain connects TRBV2 to TRBJ2-7, with 9 bases fitting TRBD2. CDR1 and CDR2 from the germline V gene are SNHLY and FYNNEI. The CDR3 contains 14 residues. The V gene end was trimmed by 7 bases and the J gene end by 6 bases; junction bases not matched to a gene: 10. DNA of the CDR3: TGTGCCAGCACCCACCCGGCGGGGGGGGGCGAGCAGTACTTC. Translating it yields CASTHPAGGGEQYF.

This chain links TRBV30 with TRBJ2-7, with TRBD1 matching 8 bases. Germline lookup yields CDR1 GTSNPN and CDR2 SVGIG (reference sequence). The ends lost 3 bases at V and 11 bases at J; junction bases unmatched: 12. CDR3 length: 13 residues. CDR3 region: CAWRWTGSLIKYF. The CDR3 coding sequence is TGTGCCTGGAGATGGACAGGGTCCTTGATAAAGTACTTC.

The CDR3 region is CASSPDRGYTDTQYF. As DNA, the CDR3 is TGTGCCAGCAGCCCCGACAGGGGGTACACAGATACGCAGTATTTT. This rearrangement joins TRBV6-1 to TRBJ2-3; the match to TRBD1 covers 9 bases. The germline V gene encodes CDR1 MNHNS and CDR2 SASEGT. The CDR3 extends over 15 amino acids. After removal of 6 bases from V and 2 bases from J, the junction contained 6 bases not matched to a gene.

A single count supports this clone. J is TRBJ2-5 and V is TRBV7-2, with 7 bases fitting TRBD2. Germline assignment: CDR1 SGHTA and CDR2 FQGNSA. The V and J ends lost 3 bases and 5 bases, in that order; junction bases with no gene match: 3. CDR3 length equals 13 residues. The CDR3 nucleotides are TGTGCCAGCAGCTTTGTGCGGGGGGAGACCCAGTACTTC. The encoded protein is CASSFVRGETQYF.

The chain employs TRBV5-4 and TRBJ1-1, with 9 bases identical to TRBD1. There are 17 residues in the CDR3. The germline gives CDR1 SGHNT, CDR2 YYREEE (reference sequence). V lost 4 bases and J lost 1; bases outside the gene matches: 11. This CDR3 is CASSGKGQGRGNTEAFF. The DNA for the CDR3 is TGTGCCAGCAGCGGAAAGGGACAGGGCCGGGGGAACACTGAAGCTTTCTTT.

This chain connects TRBV30 to TRBJ1-1, with D possibly TRBD1 on 5 matching bases. The V gene lost 7 bases and the J gene lost 3 bases, with 9 bases spanning the gap. The V gene's germline CDR1 is GTSNPN and CDR2 SVGIG (reference sequence). The CDR3 loop spans 11 amino acids. Here the CDR3 reads CALQGYTEAFF. The CDR3 DNA is TGTGCCTTGCAGGGTTACACTGAAGCTTTCTTT.

The J gene is TRBJ2-7, the V gene TRBV11-2; D not certain. CDR1 is SGHAT, CDR2 FQNNGV, per germline. The germline V and J ends were trimmed by 5 bases and 3 bases, with 11 bases remaining between them. The CDR3 covers 13 residues. The CDR3 DNA reads as TGTGCCAGCAGCCTAAGCCCGCACTACGAGCAGTACTTC. Encoded protein: CASSLSPHYEQYF. The full variable domain, with the rest looked up from reference TRBV11-2 and TRBJ2-7, is EAGVAQSPRYKIIEKRQSVAFWCNPISGHATLYWYQQILGQGPKLLIQFQNNGVVDDSQLPKDRFSAERLKGVDSTLKIQPAKLEDSAVYLCASSLSPHYEQYFGPGTRLTVT.

The chain joins TRBV6-5 to TRBJ2-1; TRBD2 matches 8 bases. The CDR3 has 15 amino acids. J gave up 1 base and V 8 bases, and 7 bases lay outside the gene matches. Looked up from germline, CDR1 is MNHEY and CDR2 is SVGAGI. CDR3 nucleotide sequence: TGTGCCAGCCAGCGGGAGCTAGGGTCCTACAATGAGCAGTTCTTC. Translating it yields CASQRELGSYNEQFF.

This clone was observed a handful of times. V usage is TRBV7-2 and J usage is TRBJ1-2; 7 positions agree with TRBD1. The CDR3 extends over 13 amino acids. V gave up 2 bases and J gave up 8 bases; unmatched junction bases: 5. Germline V gene sequence: CDR1 SGHTA, CDR2 FQGNSA. This chain's CDR3 is CASSLRGPWGYTF. CDR3 coding DNA: TGTGCCAGCAGCTTAAGGGGGCCCTGGGGCTACACCTTC. Based on the CDR3 plus reference TRBV7-2 and TRBJ1-2, the full variable domain is GAGVSQSPSNKVTEKGKDVELRCDPISGHTALYWYRQSLGQGLEFLIYFQGNSAPDKSGLPSDRFSAERTGGSVSTLTIQRTQQEDSAVYLCASSLRGPWGYTFGSGTRLTVV.

The chain is built from TRBV4-1 and TRBJ2-7, with 9 bases fitting TRBD1. The V and J ends lost 4 bases and 1 base, in that order; junction bases with no gene match: 5. Germline CDR1 MGHRA, CDR2 YSYEKL. This CDR3 spans 15 amino acids. This chain's CDR3 is CASSPGQGPSYEQYF. In DNA form, the CDR3 reads TGCGCCAGCAGCCCGGGACAGGGCCCATCCTACGAGCAGTACTTC.